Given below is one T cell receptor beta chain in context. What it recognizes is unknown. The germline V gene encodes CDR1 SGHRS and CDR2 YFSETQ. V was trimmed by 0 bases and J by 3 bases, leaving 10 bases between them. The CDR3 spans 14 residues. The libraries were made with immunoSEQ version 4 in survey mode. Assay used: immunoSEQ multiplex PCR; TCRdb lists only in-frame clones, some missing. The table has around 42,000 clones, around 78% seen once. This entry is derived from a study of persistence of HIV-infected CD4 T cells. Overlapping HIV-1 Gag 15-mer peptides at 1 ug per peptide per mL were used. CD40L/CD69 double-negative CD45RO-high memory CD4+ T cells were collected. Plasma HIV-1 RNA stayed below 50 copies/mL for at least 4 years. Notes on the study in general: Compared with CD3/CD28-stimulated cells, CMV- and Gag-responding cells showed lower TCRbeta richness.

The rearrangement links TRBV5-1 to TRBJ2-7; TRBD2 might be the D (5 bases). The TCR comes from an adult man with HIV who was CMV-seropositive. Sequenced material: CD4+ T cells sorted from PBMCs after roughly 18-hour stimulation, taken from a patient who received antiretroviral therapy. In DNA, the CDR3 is TGCGCCAGCAGCTTGGACGGGATCTACTACGAGCAGTACTTC. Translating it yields CASSLDGIYYEQYF. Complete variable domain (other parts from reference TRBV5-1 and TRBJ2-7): KAGVTQTPRYLIKTRGQQVTLSCSPISGHRSVSWYQQTPGQGLQFLFEYFSETQRNKGNFPGRFSGRQFSNSRSEMNVSTLELGDSALYLCASSLDGIYYEQYFGPGTRLTVT.